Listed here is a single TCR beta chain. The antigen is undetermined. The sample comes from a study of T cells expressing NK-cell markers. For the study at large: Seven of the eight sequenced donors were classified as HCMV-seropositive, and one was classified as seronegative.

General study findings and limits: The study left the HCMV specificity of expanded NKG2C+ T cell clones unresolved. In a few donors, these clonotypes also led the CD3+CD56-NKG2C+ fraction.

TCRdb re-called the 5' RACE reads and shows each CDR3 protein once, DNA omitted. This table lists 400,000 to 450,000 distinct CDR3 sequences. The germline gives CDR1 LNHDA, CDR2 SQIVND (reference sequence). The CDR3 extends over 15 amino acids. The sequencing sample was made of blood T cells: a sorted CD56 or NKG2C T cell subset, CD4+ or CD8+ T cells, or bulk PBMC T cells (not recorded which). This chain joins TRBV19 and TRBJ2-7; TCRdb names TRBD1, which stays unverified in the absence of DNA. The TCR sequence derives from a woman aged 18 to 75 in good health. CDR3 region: CASSRDRATRNEQYF.